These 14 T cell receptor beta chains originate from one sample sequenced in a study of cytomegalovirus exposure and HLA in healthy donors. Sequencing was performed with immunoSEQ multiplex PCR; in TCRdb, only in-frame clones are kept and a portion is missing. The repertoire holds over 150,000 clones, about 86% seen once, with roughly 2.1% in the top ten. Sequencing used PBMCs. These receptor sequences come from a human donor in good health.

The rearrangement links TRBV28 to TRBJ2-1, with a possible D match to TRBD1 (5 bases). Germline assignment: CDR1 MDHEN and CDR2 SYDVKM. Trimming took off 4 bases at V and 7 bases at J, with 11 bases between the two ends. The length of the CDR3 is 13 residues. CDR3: CASSSPRGNEQFF. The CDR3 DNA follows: TGTGCCAGCAGTTCCCCTAGGGGTAATGAGCAGTTCTTC.

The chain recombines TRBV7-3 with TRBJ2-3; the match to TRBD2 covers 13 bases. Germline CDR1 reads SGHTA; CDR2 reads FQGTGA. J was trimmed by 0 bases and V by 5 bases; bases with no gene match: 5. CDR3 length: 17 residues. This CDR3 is CASSATSGRWSTDTQYF. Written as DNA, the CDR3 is TGTGCCAGCAGCGCGACTAGCGGGAGGTGGAGCACAGATACGCAGTATTTT.

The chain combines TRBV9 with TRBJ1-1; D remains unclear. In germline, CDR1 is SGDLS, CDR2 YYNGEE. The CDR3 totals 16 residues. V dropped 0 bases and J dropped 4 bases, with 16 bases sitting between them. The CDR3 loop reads CASSVDGRPRGTEAFF. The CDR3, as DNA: TGTGCCAGCAGCGTAGACGGTCGTCCCCGGGGCACTGAAGCTTTCTTT. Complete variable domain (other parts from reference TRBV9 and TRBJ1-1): DSGVTQTPKHLITATGQRVTLRCSPRSGDLSVYWYQQSLDQGLQFLIQYYNGEERAKGNILERFSAQQFPDLHSELNLSSLELGDSALYFCASSVDGRPRGTEAFFGQGTRLTVV.

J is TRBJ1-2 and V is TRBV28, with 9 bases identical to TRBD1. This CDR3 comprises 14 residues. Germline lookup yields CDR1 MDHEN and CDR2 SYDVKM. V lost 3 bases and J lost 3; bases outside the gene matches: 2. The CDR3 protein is CASSFWDRDYGYTF. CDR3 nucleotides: TGTGCCAGCAGTTTTTGGGACAGGGACTATGGCTACACCTTC.

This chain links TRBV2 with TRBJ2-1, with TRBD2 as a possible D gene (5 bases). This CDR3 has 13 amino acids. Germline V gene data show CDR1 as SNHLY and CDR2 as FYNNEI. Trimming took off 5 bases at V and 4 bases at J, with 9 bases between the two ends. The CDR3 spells CASSYGEYNEQFF. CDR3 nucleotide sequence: TGTGCCAGCAGTTACGGGGAATACAATGAGCAGTTCTTC.

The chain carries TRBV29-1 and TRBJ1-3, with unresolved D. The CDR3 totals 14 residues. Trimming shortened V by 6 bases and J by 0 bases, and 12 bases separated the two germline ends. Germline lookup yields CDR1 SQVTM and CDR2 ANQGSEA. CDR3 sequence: CSVLGESSGNTIYF. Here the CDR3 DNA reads TGCAGCGTCCTCGGGGAAAGCTCTGGAAACACCATATATTTT.

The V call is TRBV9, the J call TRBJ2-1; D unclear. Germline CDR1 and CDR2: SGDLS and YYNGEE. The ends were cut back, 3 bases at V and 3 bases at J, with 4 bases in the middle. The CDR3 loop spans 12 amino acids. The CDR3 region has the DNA TGTGCCAGCAGCGATAACTACAATGAGCAGTTCTTC. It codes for CASSDNYNEQFF.

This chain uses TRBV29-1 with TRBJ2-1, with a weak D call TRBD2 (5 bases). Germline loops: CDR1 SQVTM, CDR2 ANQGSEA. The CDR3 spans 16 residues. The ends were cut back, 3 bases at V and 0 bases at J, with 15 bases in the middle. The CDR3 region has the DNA TGCAGCGTTGACCCATTAACTGGGAGCTCCTACAATGAGCAGTTCTTC. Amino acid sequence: CSVDPLTGSSYNEQFF.

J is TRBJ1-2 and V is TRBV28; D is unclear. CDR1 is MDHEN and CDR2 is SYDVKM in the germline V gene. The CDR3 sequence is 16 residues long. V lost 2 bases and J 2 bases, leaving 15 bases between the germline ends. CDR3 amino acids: CASSLTPAGGNYGYTF. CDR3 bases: TGTGCCAGCAGTTTAACCCCGGCAGGAGGGAACTATGGCTACACCTTC.

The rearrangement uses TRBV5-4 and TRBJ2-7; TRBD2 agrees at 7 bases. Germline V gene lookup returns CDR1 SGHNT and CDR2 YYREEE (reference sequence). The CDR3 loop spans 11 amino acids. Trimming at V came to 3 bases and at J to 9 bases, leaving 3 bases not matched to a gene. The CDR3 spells CASSWGGLQYF. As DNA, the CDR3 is TGTGCCAGCAGCTGGGGGGGGTTGCAGTACTTC. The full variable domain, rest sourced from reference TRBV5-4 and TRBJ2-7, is ETGVTQSPTHLIKTRGQQVTLRCSSQSGHNTVSWYQQALGQGPQFIFQYYREEENGRGNFPPRFSGLQFPNYSSELNVNALELDDSALYLCASSWGGLQYFGPGTRLTVT.

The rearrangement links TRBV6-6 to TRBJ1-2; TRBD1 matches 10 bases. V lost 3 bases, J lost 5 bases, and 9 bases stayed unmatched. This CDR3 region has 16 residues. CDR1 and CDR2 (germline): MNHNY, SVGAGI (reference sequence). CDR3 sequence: CASSYSGTGVVYGYTF. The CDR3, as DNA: TGTGCCAGCAGTTATAGTGGGACAGGGGTAGTTTATGGCTACACCTTC.

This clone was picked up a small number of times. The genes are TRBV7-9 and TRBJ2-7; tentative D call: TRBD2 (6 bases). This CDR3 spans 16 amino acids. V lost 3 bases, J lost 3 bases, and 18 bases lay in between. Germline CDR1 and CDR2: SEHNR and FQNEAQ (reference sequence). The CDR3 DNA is TGTGCCAGCAGCTTCGGTCGGGCGGGAAGTGTCTACGAGCAGTACTTC. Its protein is CASSFGRAGSVYEQYF.

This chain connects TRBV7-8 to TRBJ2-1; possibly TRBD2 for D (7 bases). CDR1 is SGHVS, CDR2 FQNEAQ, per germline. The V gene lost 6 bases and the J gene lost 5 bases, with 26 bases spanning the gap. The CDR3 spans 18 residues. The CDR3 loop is CASSSGYRGGATDNEQFF. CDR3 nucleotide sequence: TGTGCCAGCAGTTCAGGGTATAGGGGGGGGGCCACGGACAATGAGCAGTTCTTC.

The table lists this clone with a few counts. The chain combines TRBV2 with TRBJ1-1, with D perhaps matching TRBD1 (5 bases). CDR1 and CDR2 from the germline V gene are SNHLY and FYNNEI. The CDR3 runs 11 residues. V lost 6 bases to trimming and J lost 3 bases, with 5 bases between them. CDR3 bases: TGTGCCAGCAGGACAGACACTGAAGCTTTCTTT. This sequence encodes CASRTDTEAFF.